The 20 T cell receptor beta chains given below trace back to one sample, sequenced in a study of blood T cell repertoires in COVID-19. Profiling relied on immunoSEQ multiplex PCR, and the TCRdb table lists in-frame clones only, not all of them. Of 150,000 to 200,000 clones listed, 80% to 85% are singletons. The specimen sequenced was PBMCs or T cells enriched from blood (not recorded which). The source of these receptors is a man aged 40-50 years who had recovered from COVID-19.

The V gene is TRBV27, the J gene TRBJ2-2; 8 nucleotides align to TRBD1. CDR3 length: 15 amino acids. The J segment lost 6 bases and the V segment lost 3 bases, leaving 6 bases of the junction unmatched. Germline CDR1 reads MNHEY; CDR2 reads SMNVEV (reference sequence). CDR3 in DNA: TGTGCCAGCAGTTTCGACAGGGGAGGATCCGGGGAGCTGTTTTTT. Encoded protein: CASSFDRGGSGELFF.

This clone was observed a few times. The rearrangement uses TRBV6-5 and TRBJ1-1, with a possible D match to TRBD1 (5 bases). Trimming stripped 8 bases from V and 11 bases from J, with 21 bases between. This CDR3 region has 13 residues. The germline V gene has CDR1 MNHEY and CDR2 SVGAGI. In nucleotides, the CDR3 is TGTGCCAGCGGATTAGACCAGGGTTCGACGGCTTTCTTT. Its protein product is CASGLDQGSTAFF.

The chain has TRBV5-5 and TRBJ1-2; 10 bases fit TRBD1. Germline CDR1 and CDR2: SGHKS and YYEKEE (reference sequence). This CDR3 comprises 17 residues. After removal of 3 bases from V and 4 bases from J, the junction contained 12 bases not matched to a gene. The CDR3 reads CASSWEIRDRGGYGYTF. As DNA, the CDR3 is TGTGCCAGCAGCTGGGAGATCCGGGACAGGGGAGGCTATGGCTACACCTTC.

The rearrangement joins TRBV29-1 to TRBJ1-1; D gene unclear. Looked up from germline, CDR1 is SQVTM and CDR2 is ANQGSEA. CDR3 size: 11 residues. Trimming shortened V by 8 bases and J by 4 bases, and 11 bases separated the two germline ends. CDR3 loop: CSSAYGTEAFF. The CDR3 region has the DNA TGCAGCTCCGCTTACGGCACTGAAGCTTTCTTT.

This clone was detected only a few times. V usage is TRBV27 and J usage is TRBJ1-1; perhaps TRBD1 as D (5 bases). The CDR3 has 14 residues. The V and J ends lost 5 bases and 4 bases respectively, with 14 bases between them. Looked up from germline, CDR1 is MNHEY and CDR2 is SMNVEV (reference sequence). The DNA of the CDR3 is TGTGCCAGCAGTGTGGAGGGGCCAGGCACTGAAGCTTTCTTT. It encodes CASSVEGPGTEAFF.

The J gene is TRBJ1-3, the V gene TRBV5-4; D gene ambiguous. V was pared by 1 base and J by 4 bases, with 9 bases between. Germline values: CDR1 SGHNT, CDR2 YYREEE (reference sequence). This CDR3 is 14 amino acids long. The CDR3 sequence: CASSLYGSGNTIYF. The DNA of the CDR3 is TGTGCCAGCAGCTTGTACGGGTCCGGAAACACCATATATTTT.

The rearrangement links TRBV30 to TRBJ2-5, with 15 bases aligning to TRBD2. The ends lost 2 bases at V and 2 bases at J; junction bases unmatched: 3. Germline V lookup: CDR1 GTSNPN, CDR2 SVGIG (reference sequence). The CDR3 totals 16 residues. The CDR3 sequence: CAWSPGLAGGQETQYF. Written as DNA, the CDR3 is TGTGCCTGGAGTCCAGGACTAGCGGGGGGGCAAGAGACCCAGTACTTC.

This clone was seen a single time. V is TRBV7-3 and J is TRBJ2-1; 13 nucleotides match TRBD2. The germline V gene has CDR1 SGHTA and CDR2 FQGTGA. The CDR3 runs to 15 residues. J lost 7 bases, V lost 3 bases, and 3 bases had no gene match. CDR3 protein: CASSLPGLAGNEQFF. The CDR3 DNA sequence: TGTGCCAGCAGCTTGCCGGGACTAGCGGGAAATGAGCAGTTCTTC. The full variable domain, rest sourced from reference TRBV7-3 and TRBJ2-1, is GAGVSQTPSNKVTEKGKYVELRCDPISGHTALYWYRQSLGQGPEFLIYFQGTGAADDSGLPNDRFFAVRPEGSVSTLKIQRTERGDSAVYLCASSLPGLAGNEQFFGPGTRLTVL.

This clone was counted a few times. V is TRBV21-1 and J is TRBJ2-2; the tabulated D call, TRBD1, remains unverified against the DNA. TRBV21-1 is a known pseudogene. The CDR3 is made up of 14 amino acids. The CDR3: CASSKTGVAGELFF. CDR3 coding DNA: TGTGCCAGCAGCAAAACAGGGGTGGCCGGGGAGCTGTTTTTT.

The table lists this clone with a count of one. V gene TRBV3-1 (or the pseudogene TRBV3-2) combines with J gene TRBJ2-7; maybe TRBD2 (6 bases). V lost 2 bases, J lost 6 bases, and 11 bases lay in between. Germline CDR1 is LGHDT and CDR2 is YNNKEL (reference sequence). The CDR3 extends over 13 amino acids. This chain's CDR3 is CASSQSRRGEQYF. The CDR3 DNA is TGTGCCAGCAGCCAAAGCAGGCGGGGCGAGCAGTACTTC.

V is TRBV6-5 and J is TRBJ2-1, with TRBD2 matching over 8 bases. V shed 6 bases, J shed 8 bases, and the junction held 9 bases outside the gene matches. This CDR3 contains 14 residues. From germline, CDR1 is MNHEY and CDR2 SVGAGI. CDR3 protein: CASSLPGTSYEQFF. In nucleotides, the CDR3 is TGTGCCAGCAGCCTACCCGGGACTAGTTATGAGCAGTTCTTC.

With respect to this clone: This same CDR3 is encoded by further DNA sequences in the sample. The V gene is TRBV5-1, the J gene TRBJ1-3; 8 nucleotides agree with TRBD1. The CDR3 contains 14 residues. V lost 4 bases to trimming and J lost 2 bases; unmatched junction nucleotides: 2. Germline V gives CDR1 SGHRS, CDR2 YFSETQ. For the CDR3, the DNA is TGCGCCAGCAGCCTGACAGGGGCTGGAAACACCATATATTTT. It translates to CASSLTGAGNTIYF.

This clone was recorded a few times. The chain combines TRBV10-3 with TRBJ2-1; maybe TRBD2 (5 bases). Germline V gives CDR1 ENHRY, CDR2 SYGVKD. V was trimmed by 5 bases and J by 2 bases, leaving 28 bases between them. The CDR3 has 20 amino acids. The chain's CDR3 is CAISSNLGVWGASTYNEQFF. The CDR3 bases are TGTGCCATCAGTTCGAACCTCGGGGTATGGGGTGCTTCCACCTACAATGAGCAGTTCTTC.

The chain links TRBV3-1 (or the pseudogene TRBV3-2) to TRBJ2-5; 7 bases line up with TRBD1. Germline assignment: CDR1 LGHDT and CDR2 YNNKEL (reference sequence). V lost 0 bases and J lost 5; bases outside the gene matches: 6. This CDR3 has 15 amino acids. This CDR3 is CASSQDRGKRETQYF. CDR3 bases: TGTGCCAGCAGCCAAGACAGGGGGAAACGGGAGACCCAGTACTTC.

V and J are TRBV7-9 and TRBJ2-7; TRBD1 matches 10 bases. The CDR3 has 12 amino acids. After removal of 8 bases from V and 5 bases from J, the junction contained 3 bases not matched to a gene. The V gene's germline CDR1 is SEHNR and CDR2 FQNEAQ (reference sequence). In nucleotides, the CDR3 is TGTGCCAGCGGGACAGGGGTTGACGAGCAGTACTTC. Protein sequence: CASGTGVDEQYF.

The rearrangement uses TRBV7-3 and TRBJ2-1, with 9 bases lining up with TRBD2. CDR3 length: 14 residues. Germline V gene data show CDR1 as SGHTA and CDR2 as FQGTGA. The V segment lost 2 bases and the J segment 6 bases; nucleotides outside the gene matches: 2. The CDR3 here is CASSLAGGPNEQFF. Here the CDR3 DNA reads TGTGCCAGCAGCTTAGCGGGGGGGCCCAATGAGCAGTTCTTC.

Only one count was recorded for this clone. The rearrangement links TRBV7-9 to TRBJ2-7, with TRBD1 matching 11 bases. Losses at the gene ends were 3 bases for V and 3 bases for J; bases not matched to a gene: 4. CDR3 size: 15 residues. Germline V gene data show CDR1 as SEHNR and CDR2 as FQNEAQ (reference sequence). The CDR3 DNA reads as TGTGCCAGCAGCTTCGGGACAGGGGGGCTCTACGAGCAGTACTTC. Amino acids: CASSFGTGGLYEQYF.

The rearrangement links TRBV7-9 to TRBJ1-1; D not resolved. Germline V gene sequence: CDR1 SEHNR, CDR2 FQNEAQ (reference sequence). The CDR3 contains 13 residues. Trimming took off 7 bases at V and 4 bases at J, with 13 bases between the two ends. The CDR3 sequence is CASTPGVATEAFF. In DNA, the CDR3 is TGTGCCAGCACCCCCGGGGTGGCCACTGAAGCTTTCTTT.

The chain employs TRBV7-2 and TRBJ1-2, with 8 positions matching TRBD1. V shed 5 bases, J shed 8 bases, and the junction held 7 bases outside the gene matches. CDR1 and CDR2 (germline): SGHTA, FQGNSA. The CDR3 covers 13 residues. The CDR3 DNA sequence: TGTGCCAGCAGCCTTCTACAGGGGGTCGGCTACACCTTC. Its translation is CASSLLQGVGYTF. The whole variable domain, remainder taken from reference TRBV7-2 and TRBJ1-2, is GAGVSQSPSNKVTEKGKDVELRCDPISGHTALYWYRQSLGQGLEFLIYFQGNSAPDKSGLPSDRFSAERTGGSVSTLTIQRTQQEDSAVYLCASSLLQGVGYTFGSGTRLTVV.

This clone was picked up one time. V is TRBV12-2 and J is TRBJ1-1; TRBD1, the D gene given by the table, was not confirmed from the DNA. TRBV12-2 corresponds to a pseudogene. This CDR3 comprises 18 residues. DNA for the CDR3: TGTGCAAGTCGCTTAGGCGGGATTCCTTACAGGGGTCCCACTGAAGCTTTCTTT. It yields the protein CASRLGGIPYRGPTEAFF.